A selection of T cell receptor beta chains follows, all from one sample in a study of T cells in localized non-small cell lung cancer. The protocol was immunoSEQ multiplex PCR, while the TCRdb copy is restricted to in-frame clones and leaves out a portion. Of around 25,000 clones in the sample, roughly 86% were seen once. The sequencing here drew on peripheral blood, taken before any cancer treatment. Source of these receptors: a male donor at least 60 years old with stage II squamous cell lung carcinoma. Each CDR3 is given with its conserved first and last residue. D genes are given only for firm matches. For some rows the clone size is stated as once, few or many, or as a class when expanded; others skip it.

clone_size	v_call	d_call	j_call	cdr3_aa	cdr3_nt
.	TRBV5-6	.	TRBJ1-2	CASSLDIYNYGYTF	TGTGCCAGCAGCTTGGACATCTATAACTATGGCTACACCTTC
.	TRBV30	.	TRBJ2-7	CAWSVIENTLYEQYF	TGTGCCTGGAGTGTAATAGAAAACACGTTATACGAGCAGTACTTC
.	TRBV15	.	TRBJ2-3	CATSRAGARADTQYF	TGTGCCACCAGCAGAGCGGGGGCGAGGGCAGATACGCAGTATTTT
.	TRBV6-4	.	TRBJ2-2	CASSDWGSGELFF	TGTGCCAGCAGTGACTGGGGCAGCGGGGAGCTGTTTTTT
.	TRBV5-4	TRBD2	TRBJ2-7	CASSPSSGLSYEQYF	TGTGCCAGCAGTCCCTCTAGCGGACTCTCCTACGAGCAGTACTTC
.	TRBV19	.	TRBJ1-4	CASSPFPGTNEKLFF	TGTGCCAGTAGTCCTTTCCCGGGAACTAATGAAAAACTGTTTTTT
.	TRBV30	TRBD1	TRBJ1-3	CAWSVGTGGFSGNTIYF	TGTGCCTGGAGTGTAGGGACAGGCGGATTCTCTGGAAACACCATATATTTT
few	TRBV7-9	.	TRBJ2-7	CASSLSLTDSYEQYF	TGTGCCAGCAGCTTATCACTAACCGACTCCTACGAGCAGTACTTC
.	TRBV7-2	.	TRBJ2-3	CASSRGPGQGADTQYF	TGTGCCAGCAGCCGTGGCCCGGGACAAGGGGCAGATACGCAGTATTTT
once	TRBV6-6	.	TRBJ1-1	CASIGPLGTEAFF	TGTGCCAGCATCGGCCCCCTCGGCACTGAAGCTTTCTTT
.	TRBV25-1	.	TRBJ1-2	CASSEFQGYGYTF	TGTGCCAGCAGTGAATTCCAAGGCTATGGCTACACCTTC
.	TRBV19	TRBD1	TRBJ2-2	CASTGTGNTGELFF	TGTGCCAGTACGGGGACAGGGAACACCGGGGAGCTGTTTTTT
.	TRBV5-5	.	TRBJ2-7	CASSFLRFRDPYEQYF	TGTGCCAGCAGCTTCCTTCGATTCAGGGACCCCTACGAGCAGTACTTC
.	TRBV25-1	.	TRBJ2-7	CASSEQTGLYYEQYF	TGTGCCAGCAGCGAACAAACAGGGCTGTACTACGAGCAGTACTTC
.	TRBV4-1	.	TRBJ2-5	CASSQGRGSGRETQYF	TGCGCCAGCAGCCAAGGGAGGGGGTCGGGGAGGGAGACCCAGTACTTC
.	TRBV18	TRBD2	TRBJ2-1	CASSVLAERYNEQFF	TGTGCCAGCTCCGTACTAGCGGAACGCTACAATGAGCAGTTCTTC
.	TRBV9	.	TRBJ2-5	CASSGGGLGETQYF	TGTGCCAGCAGCGGTGGCGGCTTGGGTGAGACCCAGTACTTC
.	TRBV6-5	.	TRBJ2-3	CASSYGTATLTQYF	TGTGCCAGCAGTTACGGCACGGCGACGTTGACGCAGTATTTT
.	TRBV5-1	TRBD1	TRBJ1-4	CASSLPQGDEKLFF	TGCGCCAGCAGCTTGCCTCAGGGGGACGAAAAACTGTTTTTT
once	TRBV28	.	TRBJ2-3	CASTSTGDTQYF	TGTGCCAGCACCTCAACAGGGGATACGCAGTATTTT
.	TRBV6-5	.	TRBJ1-2	CASTRGQGYGYTF	TGTGCCAGCACCCGGGGGCAGGGCTATGGCTACACCTTC
.	TRBV7-2	TRBD1	TRBJ2-7	CASSAGTAYEQYF	TGTGCCAGCAGCGCCGGGACAGCCTACGAGCAGTACTTC
.	TRBV5-8	.	TRBJ2-2	CASSGGPYTGELFF	TGTGCCAGCAGCGGGGGGCCCTACACCGGGGAGCTGTTTTTT
.	TRBV28	.	TRBJ1-5	CASSLGPSNQPQHF	TGTGCCAGCAGTTTAGGGCCTAGCAATCAGCCCCAGCATTTT
.	TRBV27	.	TRBJ1-2	CASSFQSTARLNYGYTF	TGTGCCAGCAGTTTCCAGTCAACAGCGAGGCTTAACTATGGCTACACCTTC
few	TRBV5-5	.	TRBJ2-5	CASSIDPGQNSETQYF	TGTGCCAGCAGCATCGACCCGGGACAAAACTCAGAGACCCAGTACTTC
once	TRBV6-1	TRBD1	TRBJ2-7	CASGQGNEQYF	TGTGCCAGTGGACAGGGGAACGAGCAGTACTTC
.	TRBV6-5	.	TRBJ2-5	CASPTGWETQYF	TGTGCCAGCCCGACGGGGTGGGAGACCCAGTACTTC
.	TRBV5-1	.	TRBJ2-2	CASSLGQDGELFF	TGCGCCAGCAGCTTGGGACAGGACGGGGAGCTGTTTTTT
once	TRBV6-5	TRBD2	TRBJ2-1	CASRRRAGGYNEQFF	TGTGCCAGCCGCCGTCGAGCGGGAGGGTACAATGAGCAGTTCTTC
few	TRBV11-3	TRBD1	TRBJ1-1	CASSSGTGYEAFF	TGTGCCAGCAGCTCCGGGACAGGGTATGAAGCTTTCTTT
.	TRBV4-3	.	TRBJ1-4	CASSPLFGDGNEKLFF	TGCGCCAGCAGCCCCCTGTTTGGGGACGGGAATGAAAAACTGTTTTTT
.	TRBV28	.	TRBJ1-2	CASSLAPGAGGYTF	TGTGCCAGCAGTTTAGCGCCAGGGGCCGGCGGCTACACCTTC
.	TRBV7-9	.	TRBJ2-6	CASGSGAGANVLTF	TGTGCCAGCGGGTCCGGGGCTGGGGCCAACGTCCTGACTTTC
.	TRBV27	TRBD1	TRBJ1-5	CASSSQWGQGKGGNQPQHF	TGTGCCAGCAGTTCCCAGTGGGGACAGGGTAAAGGTGGCAATCAGCCCCAGCATTTT
.	TRBV7-9	TRBD2	TRBJ2-7	CASSTKSPLAGGPEQYF	TGTGCCAGCAGCACGAAATCTCCCCTGGCGGGAGGCCCCGAGCAGTACTTC
.	TRBV5-1	.	TRBJ1-1	CASSLQGGNTEAFF	TGCGCCAGCAGCCTACAGGGAGGAAACACTGAAGCTTTCTTT
.	TRBV7-2	TRBD1	TRBJ2-7	CASSLDRGEWYEQYF	TGTGCCAGCAGCTTGGACAGGGGTGAATGGTACGAGCAGTACTTC
.	TRBV25-1	.	TRBJ1-4	CASSGQGVGNEKLFF	TGTGCCAGCAGTGGTCAGGGTGTGGGGAATGAAAAACTGTTTTTT
.	TRBV2	.	TRBJ1-1	CASSEGRGRTEAFF	TGTGCCAGCAGTGAGGGCAGGGGACGGACTGAAGCTTTCTTT
.	TRBV6-6	TRBD1	TRBJ2-3	CASSRGTGSGTDTQYF	TGTGCCAGCAGCCGCGGGACAGGTTCGGGCACAGATACGCAGTATTTT
.	TRBV4-2	.	TRBJ2-5	CASSYQGSQETQYF	TGTGCCAGCAGCTACCAAGGATCCCAAGAGACCCAGTACTTC
.	TRBV7-2	.	TRBJ1-2	CASSNRGFYGYTF	TGTGCCAGCAGCAACCGGGGCTTCTATGGCTACACCTTC
once	TRBV5-1	TRBD1	TRBJ2-3	CASSSTGGSGTDTQYF	TGCGCCAGCAGCTCCACAGGGGGCTCGGGGACAGATACGCAGTATTTT
.	TRBV9	.	TRBJ1-1	CASSVVDRNLMNTEAFF	TGTGCCAGCAGCGTAGTAGATCGGAACCTCATGAACACTGAAGCTTTCTTT
.	TRBV28	.	TRBJ1-1	CASSVLRGRTEAFF	TGTGCCAGCAGTGTGTTGAGGGGGAGGACTGAAGCTTTCTTT
.	TRBV4-1	.	TRBJ1-4	CASSQDPGMANEKLFF	TGCGCCAGCAGCCAAGATCCAGGGATGGCTAATGAAAAACTGTTTTTT
.	TRBV30	.	TRBJ1-2	CACSPGGSYGYTF	TGTGCCTGTTCCCCGGGGGGATCGTATGGCTACACCTTC
.	TRBV6-5	.	TRBJ1-6	CASREGGYNSPLHF	TGTGCCAGCAGAGAAGGGGGCTATAATTCACCCCTCCACTTT
.	TRBV5-1	.	TRBJ1-4	CASSRSFGAEKLFF	TGCGCCAGCAGCCGCAGTTTCGGAGCAGAAAAACTGTTTTTT
.	TRBV27	.	TRBJ1-1	CASSPRAGWDTEAFF	TGTGCCAGCTCTCCTAGGGCAGGGTGGGACACTGAAGCTTTCTTT